The 24 T cell receptor beta chains below all came from one sample that was sequenced in a study of T cell responses to AZD1222 COVID-19 vaccine (dated by TCRdb to the early 2020s). Taken with the paper, the label for time point translates to: baseline before first vaccination. The sample's treatment or condition, from its label and the paper: meningococcal conjugate vaccine given as trial control. Libraries were prepared through the immunoSEQ multiplex PCR assay. TCRdb took this table from immuneACCESS and kept in-frame rearrangements with V and J called. Such tables lack part of the clones; where checked against another copy, unresolved V genes explain under half of the gap, and the rest is unexplained. This sample has 85,000 to 90,000 clones in its table, and roughly 88% of those were observed once. Of the sample, 9% to 12% falls within the top ten clones. The sample here was peripheral blood, taken on day 0 of MenACWY control vaccination. The receptors were gathered from an adult in good health.

The CDR3 coding sequence is TGTGCCAGCACCTGGACTAGCGGGGCCTACTCCTACAATGAGCAGTTCTTC. This codes for CASTWTSGAYSYNEQFF. The chain carries TRBV2 and TRBJ2-1; 12 bases fit TRBD2. Trimming removed 7 bases from V and 0 bases from J; junction bases left unmatched: 7. Germline CDR1 reads SNHLY; CDR2 reads FYNNEI. CDR3 length: 17 amino acids.

This chain links TRBV4-2 with TRBJ2-2; 8 nucleotides agree with TRBD1. In germline, CDR1 is LGHNA, CDR2 YNFKEQ. The CDR3 loop spans 18 amino acids. V lost 0 bases, J lost 1 base, and 7 bases stayed unmatched. For the CDR3, the DNA is TGTGCCAGCAGCCAAGACCAGGCGGGGACAGGGAACACCGGGGAGCTGTTTTTT. Its protein is CASSQDQAGTGNTGELFF.

The rearrangement links TRBV28 to TRBJ1-5, with a tentative D call TRBD1 (5 bases). The CDR3 contains 13 residues. Germline assignment: CDR1 MDHEN and CDR2 SYDVKM. V lost 7 bases and J 5 bases, leaving 12 bases between the germline ends. CDR3 loop: CASTPDRHQPQHF. In DNA form, the CDR3 reads TGTGCCAGCACCCCTGACAGACATCAGCCCCAGCATTTT.

The rearrangement uses TRBV24-1 and TRBJ2-1, with D possibly matching TRBD2 (5 bases). The germline gives CDR1 KGHDR, CDR2 SFDVKD. The CDR3 loop spans 17 amino acids. V shed 0 bases and J shed 2 bases, with 13 bases lying between them. The CDR3 DNA reads TGTGCCACCAGTGATTTGTACGGGGTCGGGGCCTACAATGAGCAGTTCTTC. This encodes CATSDLYGVGAYNEQFF.

This sequence joins TRBV28 and TRBJ1-1; no clear D. This CDR3 spans 13 amino acids. Germline V gives CDR1 MDHEN, CDR2 SYDVKM. With 7 bases removed from V and 1 base from J, the gap between germline ends came to 10 bases. The CDR3: CASIPQRNTEAFF. CDR3 sequence (DNA): TGTGCCAGCATCCCCCAGAGGAACACTGAAGCTTTCTTT.

V and J are TRBV9 and TRBJ1-1; no firm D call. Germline loops: CDR1 SGDLS, CDR2 YYNGEE. The length of the CDR3 is 14 residues. V was cut by 0 bases and J by 2 bases, with 8 bases left in between. CDR3 DNA: TGTGCCAGCAGCGTAGTGGGGATCAACACTGAAGCTTTCTTT. Residues: CASSVVGINTEAFF. Full variable domain (outside the CDR3, taken from reference TRBV9 and TRBJ1-1): DSGVTQTPKHLITATGQRVTLRCSPRSGDLSVYWYQQSLDQGLQFLIQYYNGEERAKGNILERFSAQQFPDLHSELNLSSLELGDSALYFCASSVVGINTEAFFGQGTRLTVV.

The genes are TRBV5-4 and TRBJ2-2; TRBD2 matches 7 bases. J lost 2 bases, V lost 5 bases, and 6 bases had no gene match. The length of the CDR3 is 15 residues. The germline V gene has CDR1 SGHNT and CDR2 YYREEE (reference sequence). CDR3 region: CASSWEGSNTGELFF. In DNA form, the CDR3 reads TGTGCCAGCAGTTGGGAGGGGTCTAACACCGGGGAGCTGTTTTTT.

For the CDR3, the DNA is TGTGCCTGGAGTACGGGGGGTGGCTACACCTTC. Translating it yields CAWSTGGGYTF. V is TRBV30 and J is TRBJ1-2; TRBD1 is a possible D gene (5 bases). V was trimmed by 2 bases and J by 7 bases, leaving 8 bases between them. The CDR3 totals 11 residues. The germline gives CDR1 GTSNPN, CDR2 SVGIG (reference sequence).

The chain links TRBV30 to TRBJ2-6, with D perhaps given as TRBD1 or TRBD2 (6 bases each). The CDR3 loop spans 14 amino acids. Looked up from germline, CDR1 is GTSNPN and CDR2 is SVGIG (reference sequence). V lost 6 bases to trimming and J lost 2 bases, with 11 bases between them. CDR3 sequence (DNA): TGTGCCTGCGCAAGGGGGGCTGGGGCCAACGTCCTGACTTTC. Its protein is CACARGAGANVLTF.

This chain links TRBV5-1 with TRBJ2-3, with D possibly TRBD1 on 5 matching bases. The V gene lost 0 bases and the J gene lost 9 bases, with 11 bases spanning the gap. The CDR3 consists of 13 residues. Germline CDR1 and CDR2: SGHRS and YFSETQ. The chain's CDR3 is CASSLGQGNTQYF. CDR3 in DNA: TGCGCCAGCAGCTTGGGGCAGGGCAACACGCAGTATTTT. Variable domain in full (rest from reference TRBV5-1 and TRBJ2-3): KAGVTQTPRYLIKTRGQQVTLSCSPISGHRSVSWYQQTPGQGLQFLFEYFSETQRNKGNFPGRFSGRQFSNSRSEMNVSTLELGDSALYLCASSLGQGNTQYFGPGTRLTVL.

V and J are TRBV5-6 and TRBJ2-7; 8 bases line up with TRBD1. There are 14 residues in the CDR3. After removal of 0 bases from V and 5 bases from J, the junction contained 4 bases not matched to a gene. Germline V CDR1 and CDR2: SGHDT, YYEEEE. The chain's CDR3 is CASSLGRGPHEQYF. The CDR3 region has the DNA TGTGCCAGCAGCTTGGGCAGGGGGCCCCACGAGCAGTACTTC.

This chain joins TRBV19 and TRBJ1-5; D not certain. CDR3 size: 13 residues. Trimming shortened V by 7 bases and J by 9 bases, and 16 bases separated the two germline ends. Germline CDR1 LNHDA, CDR2 SQIVND (reference sequence). In DNA, the CDR3 is TGTGCCAGTACCCTAGATCGAGACGGGCCCCAGCATTTT. It specifies CASTLDRDGPQHF.

The chain combines TRBV6-6 with TRBJ2-2, with D tentatively TRBD1 (8 bases). The germline V gene encodes CDR1 MNHNY and CDR2 SVGAGI (reference sequence). This CDR3 spans 20 amino acids. Trimming pared 5 bases from V and 4 bases from J, leaving 29 bases between. The CDR3 protein is CASSPINRDRREGITGELFF. The CDR3 DNA follows: TGTGCCAGCAGTCCAATCAACCGGGACAGGAGGGAGGGAATCACCGGGGAGCTGTTTTTT.

The CDR3: CATGGAENTIYF. The CDR3 DNA sequence: TGTGCCACCGGAGGGGCCGAAAACACCATATATTTT. The chain recombines TRBV24-1 with TRBJ1-3, with a possible D match to TRBD1 (5 bases). Germline CDR1 KGHDR, CDR2 SFDVKD. The CDR3 is 12 residues long. V gave up 9 bases and J gave up 6 bases, with 11 bases separating them.

V gene TRBV9 combines with J gene TRBJ1-2; 10 bases fit TRBD1. Per the germline V gene, CDR1 is SGDLS and CDR2 is YYNGEE. V lost 2 bases and J lost 3; bases outside the gene matches: 1. This CDR3 is 14 amino acids long. CDR3 sequence reads: CASSVGQGDYGYTF. CDR3 bases: TGTGCCAGCAGCGTCGGACAGGGGGACTATGGCTACACCTTC.

The chain couples TRBV28 to TRBJ2-7; 8 bases are a match to TRBD2. The CDR3 totals 12 residues. Per the germline V gene, CDR1 is MDHEN and CDR2 is SYDVKM. The V segment lost 8 bases and the J segment 2 bases; nucleotides outside the gene matches: 2. The CDR3 DNA is TGTGCCAGCCAGACTAGCGCCTACGAGCAGTACTTC. Encoded protein: CASQTSAYEQYF. The full variable domain, its missing parts supplied by reference TRBV28 and TRBJ2-7, is DVKVTQSSRYLVKRTGEKVFLECVQDMDHENMFWYRQDPGLGLRLIYFSYDVKMKEKGDIPEGYSVSREKKERFSLILESASTNQTSMYLCASQTSAYEQYFGPGTRLTVT.

CDR3 in amino acids: CASSYGQGFYEQYF. CDR3 coding DNA: TGTGCCAGCAGTTACGGGCAGGGTTTTTACGAGCAGTACTTC. The rearrangement uses TRBV6-5 and TRBJ2-7, with D tentatively TRBD1 (5 bases). V was clipped by 2 bases and J by 4 bases, with 12 bases between them. There are 14 residues in the CDR3. Per germline, CDR1 MNHEY and CDR2 SVGAGI.

J is TRBJ2-7 and V is TRBV6-5, with D tentatively TRBD1 or TRBD2 (6 bases each). There are 13 residues in the CDR3. Germline loops: CDR1 MNHEY, CDR2 SVGAGI. The ends were cut back, 9 bases at V and 1 base at J, with 13 bases in the middle. CDR3 protein: CASSGGLSYEQYF. Here the CDR3 DNA reads TGTGCCAGTTCCGGGGGCCTATCCTACGAGCAGTACTTC.

This clone is a singleton in its sample. This chain joins TRBV7-6 and TRBJ1-3; a weak D match, TRBD1 (6 bases). This CDR3 spans 15 amino acids. Germline V gene data show CDR1 as SGHVS and CDR2 as FNYEAQ. V was trimmed by 3 bases and J by 4 bases, leaving 13 bases between them. CDR3 sequence reads: CASSFLPGQGNTIYF. In DNA, the CDR3 is TGTGCCAGCAGCTTCCTTCCGGGACAAGGAAACACCATATATTTT.

V is TRBV24-1 and J is TRBJ1-2; TRBD1 aligns across 9 bases. With 4 bases clipped from V and 7 bases from J, the junction kept 9 bases outside the gene matches. This CDR3 has 15 amino acids. Germline CDR1 KGHDR, CDR2 SFDVKD. The CDR3 is CATSERTGGVSGYTF. As DNA, the CDR3 is TGTGCCACCAGTGAGCGTACAGGGGGCGTCTCTGGCTACACCTTC.

Only a few counts were recorded for this clone. The rearrangement uses TRBV5-4 and TRBJ1-4, with D perhaps TRBD1 (5 bases). The length of the CDR3 is 16 residues. Trimming removed 7 bases from V and 0 bases from J, with 16 bases in between. CDR1 and CDR2 (germline): SGHNT, YYREEE (reference sequence). Here the CDR3 reads CASSALGGATNEKLFF. For the CDR3, the DNA is TGTGCCAGCTCAGCCCTGGGGGGGGCAACTAATGAAAAACTGTTTTTT.

The gene calls are TRBV27 and TRBJ2-7; the D gene is possibly TRBD1 (5 bases). The germline V gene has CDR1 MNHEY and CDR2 SMNVEV (reference sequence). V lost 2 bases and J 5 bases, leaving 10 bases between the germline ends. The length of the CDR3 is 13 residues. The CDR3, as DNA: TGTGCCAGCAGTTTACTACAGGCACACGAGCAGTACTTC. It encodes CASSLLQAHEQYF.

The chain links TRBV19 to TRBJ1-5; D is perhaps TRBD1 (5 bases). From germline, CDR1 is LNHDA and CDR2 SQIVND (reference sequence). Trimming took 7 bases from V and 1 from J, leaving 11 bases between them. There are 14 residues in the CDR3. DNA for the CDR3: TGTGCCAGTACGGGGGTTTCAAGCAATCAGCCCCAGCATTTT. Residues: CASTGVSSNQPQHF.

The chain joins TRBV7-9 to TRBJ1-2; D is possibly TRBD1 (5 bases). The CDR3 contains 13 residues. The germline V gene encodes CDR1 SEHNR and CDR2 FQNEAQ (reference sequence). Deletions cut 4 bases from V and 6 bases from J, with 12 bases between. DNA for the CDR3: TGTGCCAGCAGCTACGGGGCTGGAGATGGCTACACCTTC. Encoded protein: CASSYGAGDGYTF.